What follows are 20 T cell receptor beta chains derived from one specimen sequenced in a study of blood T cell repertoires in COVID-19. The repertoire was sequenced with immunoSEQ multiplex PCR; TCRdb's copy has only in-frame clones and lacks some. The sample comprises roughly 500,000 clones, around 85% of which are singletons, and 8.3% rests with the top ten. Sample: PBMCs or T cells enriched from blood (not recorded which). The receptors derive from an older woman who had recovered from COVID-19.

This chain uses TRBV2 with TRBJ1-2; D unclear. V was cut by 4 bases and J by 4 bases, with 7 bases left in between. The germline V gene has CDR1 SNHLY and CDR2 FYNNEI. The CDR3 is made up of 12 amino acids. CDR3 sequence (DNA): TGTGCCAGCAGTGGACAAGCCTATGGCTACACCTTC. Residues: CASSGQAYGYTF.

This rearrangement joins TRBV19 to TRBJ2-3; 7 bases are shared with TRBD2. Losses at the gene ends were 7 bases for V and 4 bases for J; bases not matched to a gene: 14. The CDR3 is made up of 16 amino acids. CDR1 and CDR2 from the germline V gene are LNHDA and SQIVND (reference sequence). The CDR3 is CASTMGGRGRADTQYF. CDR3 sequence (DNA): TGTGCCAGTACAATGGGAGGGAGAGGAAGAGCAGATACGCAGTATTTT.

This chain links TRBV14 with TRBJ2-1; tentatively, D is TRBD2 (5 bases). CDR3 length: 14 residues. Between the trimmed V and J ends, which lost 4 bases and 6 bases, there was a span of 13 bases. The germline V gene has CDR1 SGHDN and CDR2 FVKESK. The CDR3: CASSPNRDFNEQFF. The CDR3 DNA sequence: TGTGCCAGCAGCCCCAATCGGGATTTCAATGAGCAGTTCTTC. The complete variable domain, with remaining parts taken from reference TRBV14 and TRBJ2-1, reads EAGVTQFPSHSVIEKGQTVTLRCDPISGHDNLYWYRRVMGKEIKFLLHFVKESKQDESGMPNNRFLAERTGGTYSTLKVQPAELEDSGVYFCASSPNRDFNEQFFGPGTRLTVL.

The chain uses TRBV5-1 and TRBJ2-7; no firm D call. Trimming shortened V by 0 bases and J by 2 bases, and 12 bases separated the two germline ends. This CDR3 has 15 amino acids. Germline V gene sequence: CDR1 SGHRS, CDR2 YFSETQ. CDR3 nucleotides: TGCGCCAGCAGCTTGGGAGGTTCCCTTGCCTACGAGCAGTACTTC. It codes for CASSLGGSLAYEQYF.

This chain uses TRBV30 with TRBJ1-6; D is possibly TRBD1 (5 bases). The CDR3 runs to 13 residues. Germline-derived CDR1 and CDR2 are GTSNPN and SVGIG (reference sequence). V was trimmed by 4 bases and J by 9 bases, leaving 13 bases between them. This CDR3 is CAWNQGLGSPLHF. The CDR3 bases are TGTGCCTGGAACCAGGGATTGGGTTCACCCCTCCACTTT.

The chain combines TRBV7-9 with TRBJ1-1; 8 positions agree with TRBD1. J lost 4 bases, V lost 5 bases, and 9 bases had no gene match. The CDR3 is 15 amino acids. Germline CDR1 SEHNR, CDR2 FQNEAQ (reference sequence). CDR3 in DNA: TGTGCCAGCAGCCCTAAGGACAGGGCGGGCACTGAAGCTTTCTTT. This sequence encodes CASSPKDRAGTEAFF.

This clone was picked up one time. The V gene is TRBV5-5, the J gene TRBJ2-1; 8 bases are shared with TRBD2. This CDR3 has 13 residues. With 6 bases clipped from V and 5 bases from J, the junction kept 4 bases outside the gene matches. Per the germline V gene, CDR1 is SGHKS and CDR2 is YYEKEE (reference sequence). In nucleotides, the CDR3 is TGTGCCAGCACCCGCGGGGGGCACAATGAGCAGTTCTTC. This sequence encodes CASTRGGHNEQFF. The variable domain in full, with the rest retrieved from reference TRBV5-5 and TRBJ2-1, is DAGVTQSPTHLIKTRGQQVTLRCSPISGHKSVSWYQQVLGQGPQFIFQYYEKEERGRGNFPDRFSARQFPNYSSELNVNALLLGDSALYLCASTRGGHNEQFFGPGTRLTVL.

V usage is TRBV7-8 and J usage is TRBJ1-4; D is unclear. Germline lookup yields CDR1 SGHVS and CDR2 FQNEAQ. V lost 5 bases, J lost 7 bases, and 11 bases lay in between. This CDR3 contains 13 residues. The CDR3 sequence is CASSPGGSEKLFF. CDR3 DNA: TGTGCCAGCAGCCCGGGAGGGAGTGAAAAACTGTTTTTT.

This sequence joins TRBV6-5 and TRBJ1-1; 9 nucleotides match TRBD1. The CDR3 totals 13 residues. Per the germline V gene, CDR1 is MNHEY and CDR2 is SVGAGI. Trimming cost V 10 bases and J 5 bases; bases outside gene matches: 8. CDR3 sequence (DNA): TGTGCCACTCTGGACAGGGGAAGTACTGAAGCTTTCTTT. This codes for CATLDRGSTEAFF.

The V call is TRBV19, the J call TRBJ2-1, with D perhaps TRBD1 (5 bases). This CDR3 is 14 amino acids long. Trimming shortened V by 3 bases and J by 7 bases, and 13 bases separated the two germline ends. Germline loops: CDR1 LNHDA, CDR2 SQIVND (reference sequence). Written as DNA, the CDR3 is TGTGCCAGTAGTATTGGGGCCAGGTCGAATGAGCAGTTCTTC. This sequence encodes CASSIGARSNEQFF.

This clone was seen once. Here the CDR3 reads CASSLGIRIYQPQHF. The CDR3, as DNA: TGTGCCAGCAGCTTGGGTATCAGGATTTATCAGCCCCAGCATTTT. The chain combines TRBV5-5 with TRBJ1-5; D is unclear. Germline V lookup: CDR1 SGHKS, CDR2 YYEKEE (reference sequence). Trimming removed 0 bases at V and 5 bases at J, with 12 bases between. The CDR3 is made up of 15 amino acids.

The chain uses TRBV5-1 and TRBJ1-2; D might be TRBD1 (6 bases). This CDR3 has 14 amino acids. V was cut by 0 bases and J by 8 bases, with 14 bases left in between. Germline CDR1 is SGHRS and CDR2 is YFSETQ. The CDR3 spells CASSLVAGEHGYTF. In DNA form, the CDR3 reads TGCGCCAGCAGCTTGGTGGCAGGGGAGCACGGCTACACCTTC.

The chain uses TRBV21-1 and TRBJ1-2; the table's D call, TRBD1, has no DNA check behind it. TRBV21-1 is labeled a pseudogene. The CDR3 consists of 18 residues. Here the CDR3 DNA reads TGTGCCAGCAGCGAAACCGGGACAGGGGGCCCAAGGGTCTATGGCTACACCTTC. It specifies CASSETGTGGPRVYGYTF.

This sequence joins TRBV2 and TRBJ1-2; 10 bases align to TRBD1. Germline V gene sequence: CDR1 SNHLY, CDR2 FYNNEI. This CDR3 comprises 14 residues. Losses at the gene ends were 7 bases for V and 4 bases for J; bases not matched to a gene: 6. The CDR3 here is CASTGQGGPYGYTF. CDR3 sequence (DNA): TGTGCCAGCACCGGACAGGGGGGTCCCTATGGCTACACCTTC.

The chain carries TRBV5-7 and TRBJ2-7; 9 nucleotides match TRBD1. TRBV5-7 is identified as an open reading frame with a role that is uncertain. Trimming removed 3 bases from V and 2 bases from J; junction bases left unmatched: 9. The length of the CDR3 is 16 residues. The CDR3 region has the DNA TGTGCCAGCAGCTCGGGACAGGGCTTGAGCCCCTACGAGCAGTACTTC. It yields the protein CASSSGQGLSPYEQYF.

This chain links TRBV18 with TRBJ1-4; D is unresolved. The V end lost 6 bases, the J end lost 0 bases, and 17 bases lay between the germline ends. The germline V gene encodes CDR1 KGHSH and CDR2 LQKENI. CDR3 size: 17 residues. The CDR3: CASSPIVIDATNEKLFF. The DNA for the CDR3 is TGTGCCAGCTCCCCCATCGTTATAGATGCAACTAATGAAAAACTGTTTTTT.

As to this clone: With a much larger clone just one base away, this may be a read error. The same CDR3 can be traced to other DNA sequences in this sample. This chain uses TRBV6-5 with TRBJ1-1; D is ambiguous. The CDR3 is 13 residues long. V gave up 4 bases and J gave up 3 bases, with 9 bases separating them. Germline assignment: CDR1 MNHEY and CDR2 SVGAGI. This chain's CDR3 is CASSSDGDTEAFF. The CDR3 DNA reads TGTGCCAGCAGTTCTGACGGGGACACTGAAGCTTTCTTT.

The chain links TRBV7-2 to TRBJ2-5; TRBD2 might be the D (6 bases). From germline, CDR1 is SGHTA and CDR2 FQGNSA. This CDR3 comprises 14 residues. The ends were cut back, 3 bases at V and 0 bases at J, with 8 bases in the middle. The CDR3 region has the DNA TGTGCCAGCAGCTTTGGGGGGTACCAAGAGACCCAGTACTTC. This codes for CASSFGGYQETQYF.

The chain has TRBV2 and TRBJ1-1; D gene unclear. Trimming took off 7 bases at V and 1 base at J, with 7 bases between the two ends. CDR1 and CDR2 (germline): SNHLY, FYNNEI. The CDR3 is 12 residues long. The CDR3: CASTAGNTEAFF. CDR3 nucleotide sequence: TGTGCCAGCACCGCCGGGAACACTGAAGCTTTCTTT.

This CDR3 reads CAITPTGSSYEQYF. CDR3 sequence (DNA): TGTGCCATCACCCCAACAGGTAGCTCCTACGAGCAGTACTTC. The chain combines TRBV10-3 with TRBJ2-7, with D possibly being TRBD1 (5 bases). The CDR3 is 14 amino acids. V lost 7 bases to trimming and J lost 0 bases, with 13 bases between them. From germline, CDR1 is ENHRY and CDR2 SYGVKD.